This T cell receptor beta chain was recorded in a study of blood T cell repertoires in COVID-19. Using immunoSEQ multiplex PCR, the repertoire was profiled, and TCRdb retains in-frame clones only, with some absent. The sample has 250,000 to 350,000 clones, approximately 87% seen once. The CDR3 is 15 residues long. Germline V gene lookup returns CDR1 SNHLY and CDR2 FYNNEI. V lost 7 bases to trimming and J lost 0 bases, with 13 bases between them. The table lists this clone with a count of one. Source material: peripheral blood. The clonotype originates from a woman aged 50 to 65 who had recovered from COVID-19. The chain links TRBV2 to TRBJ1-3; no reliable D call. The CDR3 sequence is CASNNGYSSGNTIYF. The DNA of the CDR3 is TGTGCCAGCAACAACGGCTACAGCTCTGGAAACACCATATATTTT. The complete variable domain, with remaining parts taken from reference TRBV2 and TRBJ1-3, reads EPEVTQTPSHQVTQMGQEVILRCVPISNHLYFYWYRQILGQKVEFLVSFYNNEISEKSEIFDDQFSVERPDGSNFTLKIRSTKLEDSAMYFCASNNGYSSGNTIYFGEGSWLTVV.